The rows below give T cell receptor beta chains drawn from one sample of a study of tissue T cells after allogeneic stem cell transplantation. Sequenced by immunoSEQ multiplex PCR; TCRdb stores in-frame clones only, minus some. The data show around 4,000 clones, about 64% seen once. The sample consisted of tissue from the esophagus, taken at autopsy. These receptors came from a female donor of 60 years or more with lung cancer. The CDR3 runs from the conserved cysteine through the conserved F or W. The D gene is left open where the match is weak. Clone size is shown for a subset of rows, as once, few, many or a class of expanded clone.

J gene: TRBJ1-5
D gene: TRBD1
V gene: TRBV6-5
clone size: few
CDR3 DNA: TGTGCCAGCAGCTGGGGACAGAGCAATCAGCCCCAGCATTTT
CDR3 protein: CASSWGQSNQPQHF

J gene: TRBJ1-5
D gene: -
V gene: TRBV28
clone size: -
CDR3 DNA: TGTGCCAGCAGGTTACCCGGAGCGAGGGGCAATCAGCCCCAGCATTTT
CDR3 protein: CASRLPGARGNQPQHF

J gene: TRBJ1-6
D gene: TRBD1
V gene: TRBV7-9
clone size: few
CDR3 DNA: TGTGCCAGCAGCTCGGACAGGAATTCACCCCTCCACTTT
CDR3 protein: CASSSDRNSPLHF

J gene: TRBJ2-7
D gene: -
V gene: TRBV12-3/TRBV12-4
clone size: -
CDR3 DNA: TGTGCCAGCCTCGGAGGGGCCTCCTACGAGCAGTACTTC
CDR3 protein: CASLGGASYEQYF

J gene: TRBJ1-1
D gene: -
V gene: TRBV5-1
clone size: medium-sized
CDR3 DNA: TGCGCCAGCAGCTTGGTGGTCGGCAGGGACACTGAAGCTTTCTTT
CDR3 protein: CASSLVVGRDTEAFF

J gene: TRBJ2-1
D gene: TRBD1
V gene: TRBV5-1
clone size: -
CDR3 DNA: TGCGCCAGCAGCTCGAGTTGGGACAGTAGATTTAGAGGGCAGTTCTTC
CDR3 protein: CASSSSWDSRFRGQFF

J gene: TRBJ1-6
D gene: TRBD1
V gene: TRBV5-4
clone size: large
CDR3 DNA: TGTGCCAGCAGCGACAGGGGCAATTCACCCCTCCACTTT
CDR3 protein: CASSDRGNSPLHF

J gene: TRBJ2-2
D gene: -
V gene: TRBV11-3
clone size: -
CDR3 DNA: TGTGCCATCAGCCTCGCACGGGACACTTCGAACACCGGGGAGCTGTTTTTT
CDR3 protein: CAISLARDTSNTGELFF

J gene: TRBJ2-2
D gene: -
V gene: TRBV7-3
clone size: -
CDR3 DNA: TGTGCCAGCAGCTTAACTTTAAGCGCGAACACCGGGGAGCTGTTTTTT
CDR3 protein: CASSLTLSANTGELFF

J gene: TRBJ2-1
D gene: TRBD1
V gene: TRBV7-9
clone size: -
CDR3 DNA: TGTGCCAGCAGCTTAGTGGGGACAGGGGGCGGCTACAATGAGCAGTTCTTC
CDR3 protein: CASSLVGTGGGYNEQFF

J gene: TRBJ1-2
D gene: -
V gene: TRBV27
clone size: -
CDR3 DNA: TGTGCCAGCAGTGCGCGAAATCGGGTCGGTCGTAGCTATGGCTACACCTTC
CDR3 protein: CASSARNRVGRSYGYTF

J gene: TRBJ1-6
D gene: -
V gene: TRBV11-2
clone size: -
CDR3 DNA: TGTGCCAGCAGCTTCGGAAGTTCACCCCTCCACTTT
CDR3 protein: CASSFGSSPLHF

J gene: TRBJ2-7
D gene: -
V gene: TRBV7-6
clone size: few
CDR3 DNA: TGTGCCAGCGGGGTTGGGCGTTCCTACGAGCAGTACTTC
CDR3 protein: CASGVGRSYEQYF

J gene: TRBJ2-1
D gene: -
V gene: TRBV24-1
clone size: -
CDR3 DNA: TGTGCCACCAGTGATCCAGGGCGTACCCCCTACAATGAGCAGTTCTTC
CDR3 protein: CATSDPGRTPYNEQFF

J gene: TRBJ2-7
D gene: TRBD2
V gene: TRBV27
clone size: -
CDR3 DNA: TGTGCCAGCAGTCCCCGGACTAGCGGGAGTGGGGAGCAGTACTTC
CDR3 protein: CASSPRTSGSGEQYF

J gene: TRBJ1-6
D gene: TRBD1
V gene: TRBV2
clone size: -
CDR3 DNA: TGTGCCTGTCTGGACAGGGGAAATTCACCCCTCCACTTT
CDR3 protein: CACLDRGNSPLHF

J gene: TRBJ1-2
D gene: TRBD1
V gene: TRBV7-8
clone size: -
CDR3 DNA: TGTGCCAGCAGCTCTACCCGACAGGGCACCTATGGCTACACCTTC
CDR3 protein: CASSSTRQGTYGYTF

J gene: TRBJ2-3
D gene: -
V gene: TRBV5-4
clone size: once
CDR3 DNA: TGTGCCAGCAGCTTATTAAGAGGGGGTGGTGGTGCAGATACGCAGTATTTT
CDR3 protein: CASSLLRGGGGADTQYF

J gene: TRBJ2-5
D gene: TRBD2
V gene: TRBV6-2/TRBV6-3
clone size: -
CDR3 DNA: TGTGCCAGCAGGCCTAGCGGGGGGCAAGAGACCCAGTACTTC
CDR3 protein: CASRPSGGQETQYF

J gene: TRBJ1-1
D gene: -
V gene: TRBV3-1/TRBV3-2
clone size: few
CDR3 DNA: TGTGCCAGCAGCCATACATTATTGGAGACTGAAGCTTTCTTT
CDR3 protein: CASSHTLLETEAFF

J gene: TRBJ2-5
D gene: -
V gene: TRBV5-1
clone size: -
CDR3 DNA: TGCGCCAGCAGCTTGGCGCAACTACAAGAGACCCAGTACTTC
CDR3 protein: CASSLAQLQETQYF

J gene: TRBJ2-7
D gene: TRBD2
V gene: TRBV5-1
clone size: -
CDR3 DNA: TGCGCCAGCAGCTTGGGGCTAGGGACTAGCGGCTACGAGCAGTACTTC
CDR3 protein: CASSLGLGTSGYEQYF

J gene: TRBJ1-1
D gene: TRBD1
V gene: TRBV6-1
clone size: few
CDR3 DNA: TGTGCCAGCAGTGGAGACAGGGGACTAATGAACACTGAAGCTTTCTTT
CDR3 protein: CASSGDRGLMNTEAFF

J gene: TRBJ2-1
D gene: -
V gene: TRBV6-2/TRBV6-3
clone size: once
CDR3 DNA: TGTGCCAGCAGTTACTCTTATGAGCAGTTCTTC
CDR3 protein: CASSYSYEQFF

J gene: TRBJ2-7
D gene: TRBD2
V gene: TRBV7-9
clone size: once
CDR3 DNA: TGTGCCAGCAGCCGGATCTCGGGGACTAGCGAAGAGCAGTACTTC
CDR3 protein: CASSRISGTSEEQYF

J gene: TRBJ1-2
D gene: -
V gene: TRBV12-3/TRBV12-4
clone size: -
CDR3 DNA: TGTGCCAGCAGTTTGGGTGCGAACTATGGCTACACCTTC
CDR3 protein: CASSLGANYGYTF

J gene: TRBJ1-3
D gene: TRBD1
V gene: TRBV5-6
clone size: -
CDR3 DNA: TGTGCCAGCAGCTTGACAGGGGCCTCTGGAAACACCATATATTTT
CDR3 protein: CASSLTGASGNTIYF

J gene: TRBJ2-4
D gene: TRBD1
V gene: TRBV28
clone size: -
CDR3 DNA: TGTGCCAGCAGCCCCCCCTGGACAGGGGCCTATAACATTCAGTACTTC
CDR3 protein: CASSPPWTGAYNIQYF